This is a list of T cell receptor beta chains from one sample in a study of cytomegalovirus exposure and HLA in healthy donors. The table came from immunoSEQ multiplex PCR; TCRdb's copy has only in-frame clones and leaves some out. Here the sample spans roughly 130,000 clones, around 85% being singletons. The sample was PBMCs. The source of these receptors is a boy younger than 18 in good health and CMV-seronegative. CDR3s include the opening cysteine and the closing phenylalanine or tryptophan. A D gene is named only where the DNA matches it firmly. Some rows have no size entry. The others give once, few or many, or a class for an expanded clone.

CASSKTQGLGYEQYF	TGCGCCAGCAGCAAAACACAGGGTTTAGGCTACGAGCAGTACTTC	once	TRBV5-1	TRBJ2-7	.
CASSPRGQPQHF	TGTGCCAGCAGCCCAAGAGGGCAGCCCCAGCATTTT	.	TRBV9	TRBJ1-5	.
CSVEGHRGTEAFF	TGCAGCGTTGAGGGACATCGAGGCACTGAAGCTTTCTTT	.	TRBV29-1	TRBJ1-1	.
CASSPGKRGVTDTQYF	TGTGCCAGTAGTCCAGGAAAGCGGGGGGTCACAGATACGCAGTATTTT	once	TRBV19	TRBJ2-3	TRBD2
CASSFAGGETQYF	TGTGCCAGCAGCTTCGCGGGAGGAGAGACCCAGTACTTC	.	TRBV9	TRBJ2-5	TRBD2
CASRGLRTGGNEQFF	TGTGCCAGCAGGGGACTTAGGACAGGGGGGAATGAGCAGTTCTTC	.	TRBV2	TRBJ2-1	TRBD1
CASSLNGGVNYEQYF	TGCGCCAGCAGCTTGAATGGCGGGGTTAATTACGAGCAGTACTTC	.	TRBV5-1	TRBJ2-7	.
CASSFVSRDGYGYTF	TGTGCCAGCAGTTTTGTGTCCAGGGATGGGTATGGCTACACCTTC	.	TRBV27	TRBJ1-2	.
CASSLRDGSRDNEQFF	TGTGCCAGCAGTTTACGCGACGGGTCCCGTGACAATGAGCAGTTCTTC	.	TRBV27	TRBJ2-1	.
CASSPFSSASTDTQYF	TGTGCCAGCAGCCCCTTTTCAAGCGCTAGCACAGATACGCAGTATTTT	.	TRBV9	TRBJ2-3	.
CASSSRDKYEQYF	TGCGCCAGCAGCTCCCGCGACAAGTACGAGCAGTACTTC	.	TRBV5-1	TRBJ2-7	.
CASSQDTGTGDGYTF	TGCGCCAGCAGCCAGGACACCGGGACAGGGGATGGCTACACCTTC	.	TRBV4-3	TRBJ1-2	TRBD1
CASSQERVKYNEQFF	TGCGCCAGCAGCCAAGAGCGGGTGAAATACAATGAGCAGTTCTTC	.	TRBV4-1	TRBJ2-1	.
CASSYSTGGSLETQYF	TGCGCCAGCAGCTACTCCACAGGGGGGAGTTTGGAGACCCAGTACTTC	.	TRBV5-1	TRBJ2-5	TRBD1
CASSSPGLAFNEQFF	TGTGCCAGCAGCTCTCCCGGACTAGCCTTCAATGAGCAGTTCTTC	.	TRBV7-2	TRBJ2-1	TRBD2
CASSESDTQYF	TGTGCCAGCAGTGAATCTGATACGCAGTATTTT	.	TRBV2	TRBJ2-3	.